The entry that follows covers one T cell receptor beta chain sequence. TEMRA cells were FACS-enriched, while CD8+ and CD4+ T cells were negatively isolated. It was with random hexamers that roughly 0.45 to 1 ug RNA was reverse transcribed. TCRdb reanalysed the immunoSEQ multiplex PCR reads using MiXCR and keeps one entry per CDR3 protein. The profile shows just over 150,000 distinct CDR3 sequences, 90% to 95% of them singletons. This entry is derived from a study of CD8 T cells in Susac syndrome. The receptor's source is a human donor with multiple sclerosis. Material for sequencing was CD8+ T cells from PBMCs.

The CDR3 region is CASSKAIFSDTQYF. CDR3 in DNA: TGTGCCAGCAGCAAGGCAATATTTTCCGATACGCAGTATTTT. This rearrangement joins TRBV7-9 to TRBJ2-3; D not certain. The V and J ends lost 5 bases and 6 bases respectively, with 15 bases between them. The CDR3 length is 14 residues. Germline V gene lookup returns CDR1 SEHNR and CDR2 FQNEAQ (reference sequence).